The 27 T cell receptor beta chains presented below share a single source sample, sequenced in a study of blood T cell repertoires in COVID-19. The assay was immunoSEQ multiplex PCR, and TCRdb's table has in-frame clones only and misses some. The sample has roughly 250,000 clones; roughly nine tenths are singletons. Sequencing input: PBMCs or T cells enriched from blood (not recorded which). The receptors come from a human donor in a cohort exposed to, infected with or recovered from COVID-19 (not recorded which). The donor label of this sample is uncertain.

The V and J genes are TRBV19 and TRBJ1-5, with D hard to call. This CDR3 has 15 residues. In germline, CDR1 is LNHDA, CDR2 SQIVND (reference sequence). V was shortened by 7 bases and J by 6 bases, with 19 bases between the two germline ends. For the CDR3, the DNA is TGTGCCAGTACCCCGGGAGGCCCTACGGGTCAGCCCCAGCATTTT. Its translation is CASTPGGPTGQPQHF.

The V call is TRBV19, the J call TRBJ1-1; TRBD1 aligns across 9 bases. The germline V gene has CDR1 LNHDA and CDR2 SQIVND (reference sequence). Trimming cost V 6 bases and J 1 base; bases outside gene matches: 6. This CDR3 spans 15 amino acids. The CDR3 loop is CASRLVDRGNTEAFF. For the CDR3, the DNA is TGTGCCAGTAGGCTAGTGGACAGGGGGAACACTGAAGCTTTCTTT.

DNA of the CDR3: TGTGCCAGTAGTGCGCCGACAGGGTGGACTGAAGCTTTCTTT. The encoded protein is CASSAPTGWTEAFF. The chain links TRBV19 to TRBJ1-1; 7 bases line up with TRBD1. V lost 5 bases and J lost 5; bases outside the gene matches: 8. Germline V gene data show CDR1 as LNHDA and CDR2 as SQIVND (reference sequence). CDR3 length equals 14 residues.

J is TRBJ2-2 and V is TRBV4-3; tentatively, D is TRBD1 (5 bases). Between the trimmed V and J ends, which lost 4 bases and 8 bases, there was a span of 20 bases. CDR3 length: 16 amino acids. Germline loops: CDR1 LGHNA, CDR2 YSLEER. DNA of the CDR3: TGCGCCAGCAGCCCAGGGATAATCGCACGAAGAGGGGAGCTGTTTTTT. Its protein is CASSPGIIARRGELFF.

The chain is built from TRBV27 and TRBJ2-3; 10 bases align to TRBD2. The ends lost 6 bases at V and 6 bases at J; junction bases unmatched: 9. In germline, CDR1 is MNHEY, CDR2 SMNVEV (reference sequence). The CDR3 loop spans 15 amino acids. The CDR3 DNA is TGTGCCAGCAGATATAGCGGGGGGAGTTGGGATACGCAGTATTTT. Translation gives CASRYSGGSWDTQYF.

J is TRBJ1-4 and V is TRBV30; D gene unclear. Germline CDR1 GTSNPN, CDR2 SVGIG (reference sequence). V was clipped by 4 bases and J by 7 bases, with 19 bases between them. The CDR3 consists of 15 residues. CDR3 sequence reads: CAWTDGYPSGEKLFF. CDR3 coding DNA: TGTGCCTGGACAGACGGATATCCCTCGGGTGAAAAACTGTTTTTT.

This clone occurred once. V gene TRBV7-3 combines with J gene TRBJ1-2; perhaps TRBD1 as D (6 bases). Per the germline V gene, CDR1 is SGHTA and CDR2 is FQGTGA. The CDR3 has 14 residues. The V gene lost 4 bases and the J gene lost 2 bases, with 11 bases spanning the gap. CDR3 sequence: CASSSDSSNYGYTF. In DNA form, the CDR3 reads TGTGCCAGCAGCTCGGACAGTTCGAACTATGGCTACACCTTC.

J is TRBJ2-2 and V is TRBV9; 10 positions agree with TRBD1. Germline V gives CDR1 SGDLS, CDR2 YYNGEE. There are 17 residues in the CDR3. V lost 4 bases to trimming and J lost 4 bases; unmatched junction nucleotides: 10. CDR3 in DNA: TGTGCCAGCAGCTTAACTCCCGGGACAGGGGTCACCGGGGAGCTGTTTTTT. Its protein is CASSLTPGTGVTGELFF. Supplemented by reference TRBV9 and TRBJ2-2, the full variable domain reads DSGVTQTPKHLITATGQRVTLRCSPRSGDLSVYWYQQSLDQGLQFLIQYYNGEERAKGNILERFSAQQFPDLHSELNLSSLELGDSALYFCASSLTPGTGVTGELFFGEGSRLTVL.

V is TRBV12-2 and J is TRBJ1-1; TRBD1, the table's D call, lacks a check against the DNA. TRBV12-2 is a documented pseudogene. This CDR3 contains 16 residues. The chain's CDR3 is CASLLTRTGGITEAFF. CDR3 DNA sequence: TGTGCAAGTCTCCTTACGAGGACAGGGGGAATCACTGAAGCTTTCTTT.

This clone was seen more than once but under ten times. V gene TRBV9 combines with J gene TRBJ1-4; 9 nucleotides agree with TRBD1. The CDR3 length is 14 residues. Per the germline V gene, CDR1 is SGDLS and CDR2 is YYNGEE. The junction had 2 bases not matched to a gene; V was cut back by 4 bases and J by 4 bases. Here the CDR3 reads CASSRQGDNEKLFF. The CDR3 nucleotides are TGTGCCAGCAGCCGACAGGGGGATAATGAAAAACTGTTTTTT.

This chain joins TRBV7-6 and TRBJ2-3, with 9 positions matching TRBD1. The length of the CDR3 is 17 residues. The germline V gene encodes CDR1 SGHVS and CDR2 FNYEAQ. With V trimmed by 1 base and J by 4 bases, 9 bases remained unmatched. CDR3 protein: CASSLVGGTGIPDTQYF. CDR3 sequence (DNA): TGTGCCAGCAGCTTAGTAGGCGGGACAGGGATTCCAGATACGCAGTATTTT.

V usage is TRBV12-3 or TRBV12-4 and J usage is TRBJ1-5; 8 bases are a match to TRBD1. The CDR3 length is 13 residues. J gave up 6 bases and V 5 bases, and 3 bases lay outside the gene matches. Here the CDR3 reads CASSRTGSQPQHF. As DNA, the CDR3 is TGTGCCAGCAGTCGGACAGGGAGTCAGCCCCAGCATTTT.

The chain has TRBV4-1 and TRBJ1-3; D is uncertain. V was shortened by 3 bases and J by 4 bases, with 19 bases between the two germline ends. Germline loops: CDR1 MGHRA, CDR2 YSYEKL. The CDR3 is 17 residues long. The CDR3 sequence is CASSQSPMRARGNTIYF. The CDR3, as DNA: TGCGCCAGCAGCCAGAGCCCCATGAGGGCTCGGGGAAACACCATATATTTT.

The J gene is TRBJ1-3, the V gene TRBV9; TRBD1 is a possible D gene (6 bases). The germline V gene encodes CDR1 SGDLS and CDR2 YYNGEE. V was trimmed by 4 bases and J by 0 bases, leaving 11 bases between them. The CDR3 covers 15 residues. CDR3 protein: CASSPGGASGNTIYF. In DNA form, the CDR3 reads TGTGCCAGCAGCCCCGGGGGGGCCTCTGGAAACACCATATATTTT.

Only a few counts were recorded for this clone. CDR3 nucleotides: TGTGCCAGCAGTGGACAGGGAAATTCACCCCTCCACTTT. This codes for CASSGQGNSPLHF. The chain couples TRBV6-2 or TRBV6-3 to TRBJ1-6; 8 bases match TRBD1. Germline V lookup: CDR1 MNHEY, CDR2 SVGEGT. V lost 5 bases and J lost 7; bases outside the gene matches: 1. This CDR3 region has 13 residues.

V gene TRBV4-3 combines with J gene TRBJ1-5, with D possibly being TRBD1 (5 bases). The germline gives CDR1 LGHNA, CDR2 YSLEER. This CDR3 contains 16 residues. V was clipped by 1 base and J by 0 bases, with 10 bases between them. The CDR3 loop is CASSQVGGGSNQPQHF. In nucleotides, the CDR3 is TGCGCCAGCAGCCAAGTGGGGGGGGGTAGCAATCAGCCCCAGCATTTT.

The chain couples TRBV6-2 or TRBV6-3 to TRBJ1-6, with no clear D. Germline CDR1 MNHEY, CDR2 SVGEGT. This CDR3 has 15 amino acids. Trimming removed 6 bases at V and 5 bases at J, with 14 bases between. As DNA, the CDR3 is TGTGCCAGCAGCCCTGAGAGCGGCAATAATTCACCCCTCCACTTT. Translation gives CASSPESGNNSPLHF.

CDR3 nucleotide sequence: TGTGCCAGCAGCTCCGCGGGGGACTCCTACGAGCAGTACTTC. Translating it yields CASSSAGDSYEQYF. The rearrangement joins TRBV12-1 to TRBJ2-7; the table's D gene call, TRBD2, was not cross checked with the DNA. TRBV12-1 is a recognized pseudogene. This CDR3 has 14 residues.

The rearrangement joins TRBV21-1 to TRBJ2-5; the listed D gene, TRBD2, was not tested against the DNA. TRBV21-1 is reported as a pseudogene. The CDR3 totals 19 residues. The CDR3 region is CASSKVVMGGSPTRETQYF. The CDR3 coding sequence is TGTGCCAGCAGCAAAGTGGTGATGGGCGGGTCTCCCACAAGAGAGACCCAGTACTTC.

V is TRBV5-5 and J is TRBJ1-2; the D is unclear. With 0 bases removed from V and 0 bases from J, the gap between germline ends came to 6 bases. CDR1 and CDR2 from the germline V gene are SGHKS and YYEKEE (reference sequence). This CDR3 is 14 amino acids long. CDR3 bases: TGTGCCAGCAGCTTGGCCCGTTCTAACTATGGCTACACCTTC. Translating it yields CASSLARSNYGYTF.

In DNA, the CDR3 is TGTGCCAGTAGTTTAGCGGGGTTCTACAATGAGCAGTTCTTC. Translated, it gives CASSLAGFYNEQFF. This chain joins TRBV19 and TRBJ2-1, with TRBD2 matching over 8 bases. The germline gives CDR1 LNHDA, CDR2 SQIVND (reference sequence). The CDR3 covers 14 residues. Unmatched junction bases numbered 3, after V lost 5 bases and J lost 3 bases.

The chain is built from TRBV24-1 and TRBJ2-1, with a weak D call TRBD1 (6 bases). The CDR3 runs 16 residues. Deletions cut 2 bases from V and 2 bases from J, with 12 bases between. Germline-derived CDR1 and CDR2 are KGHDR and SFDVKD. CDR3 protein: CATSDSHRETYNEQFF. CDR3 nucleotides: TGTGCCACCAGTGATTCCCACAGGGAAACCTACAATGAGCAGTTCTTC.

The chain links TRBV14 to TRBJ2-1; D remains unclear. CDR3 size: 12 residues. V was trimmed by 4 bases and J by 10 bases, leaving 11 bases between them. The germline V gene encodes CDR1 SGHDN and CDR2 FVKESK. The DNA for the CDR3 is TGTGCCAGCAGCCCCTTATTAAGCGAGCAGTTCTTC. It encodes CASSPLLSEQFF.

This chain uses TRBV5-1 with TRBJ1-4, with D unresolved. The V end was cut by 3 bases, the J end by 8 bases, with 14 bases between. The CDR3 sequence is 14 residues long. The germline gives CDR1 SGHRS, CDR2 YFSETQ. The CDR3 DNA reads as TGCGCCAGCAGCTCGGAAGGGCTAGCGGAAAAACTGTTTTTT. Translation: CASSSEGLAEKLFF.

The chain is built from TRBV19 and TRBJ1-5, with 9 bases fitting TRBD1. CDR3 length equals 15 residues. Germline values: CDR1 LNHDA, CDR2 SQIVND (reference sequence). The J segment lost 4 bases and the V segment lost 7 bases, leaving 8 bases of the junction unmatched. The chain's CDR3 is CASTQDRGKNQPQHF. CDR3 sequence (DNA): TGTGCCAGTACTCAAGACAGGGGGAAGAATCAGCCCCAGCATTTT.

The chain has TRBV4-1 and TRBJ2-5; D remains ambiguous. The germline gives CDR1 MGHRA, CDR2 YSYEKL. The V and J ends lost 0 bases and 5 bases respectively, with 10 bases between them. CDR3 length equals 14 residues. The CDR3 DNA reads as TGCGCCAGCAGCCAAGATCTACAGTTGGAGACCCAGTACTTC. Residues: CASSQDLQLETQYF.

The J gene is TRBJ1-2, the V gene TRBV9; weak D call: TRBD1 (5 bases). CDR1 is SGDLS and CDR2 is YYNGEE in the germline V gene. CDR3 size: 13 residues. V gave up 3 bases and J gave up 8 bases, with 14 bases separating them. DNA of the CDR3: TGTGCCAGCAGCGACCCCACGGGGGGAGGCTACACCTTC. This sequence encodes CASSDPTGGGYTF.